This T cell receptor (beta chain) originates from a study of cytomegalovirus exposure and HLA in healthy donors. Trimming took 1 base from V and 5 from J, leaving 17 bases between them. Germline CDR1 and CDR2: GTSNPN and SVGIG (reference sequence). There are 15 residues in the CDR3. The method was immunoSEQ multiplex PCR; TCRdb's version includes in-frame clones alone and lacks a portion of them. The table lists 66,000 or so clones, around 97% of them singletons, with roughly 1.6% in the top ten. This clone appeared once. The V gene is TRBV30, the J gene TRBJ1-1; D is undetermined. The clonotype comes from a woman aged 18-30 years in good health and CMV-seropositive. The specimen sequenced was PBMCs. The CDR3 reads CAWSEVGGFDTEAFF. The CDR3 DNA follows: TGTGCCTGGAGTGAAGTCGGAGGGTTTGATACTGAAGCTTTCTTT.